At least ten counts were recorded for the clone carrying this TCR beta chain. The data were obtained in a study of human T cells and chemical hapten exposure. On the study more broadly: The study patch tested 0.01% DPC on the upper back and read results at 6 days.

The CDR3 is 12 amino acids. The V end lost 1 base, the J end lost 9 bases, and 10 bases lay between the germline ends. Germline CDR1 DFQATT, CDR2 SNEGSKA (reference sequence). MiXCR was run by TCRdb on the RACE reads, yielding one entry per CDR3 protein. Counted here are about 92,000 distinct CDR3 sequences, roughly 10% occurring once; the ten biggest clones make up 0.85% to 1.2%. As for time point: patch test 3, about 24 weeks after DPC sensitization. The sample's treatment: therapeutic diphenylcyclopropenone sensitization with weekly scalp DPC. This clonotype was sampled from a woman younger than 45 with alopecia areata. Some clones in this sample may be carry-over from other donors' samples. The rearrangement joins TRBV20-1 to TRBJ2-1; the D is unclear. The source was whole blood, collected in connection with sensitization to the hapten diphenylcyclopropenone (DPC). The CDR3 sequence: CSARGPLGEQFF. The CDR3 region has the DNA TGCAGTGCTAGAGGTCCGCTCGGTGAGCAGTTCTTC.